These T cell receptor beta chains were read from a single sample in a study of blood T cell repertoires in COVID-19. The repertoire was sequenced with immunoSEQ multiplex PCR; TCRdb's copy has only in-frame clones and lacks some. The sample contains roughly 190,000 clones, 80% to 95% of which appear only once. Sequenced input: peripheral blood. Receptors were obtained from a man aged 45 to 65 with acute or convalescent COVID-19. CDR3s include the opening cysteine and the closing phenylalanine or tryptophan. Each record gives: D gene, V gene, clone size, J gene, CDR3 DNA, CDR3 protein. The D gene is left open where the match is weak. Only some rows state a clone size, as once, few, many or a class for expanded clones.

TRBD2	TRBV11-2	-	TRBJ2-1	TGTGCCAGCAGCTTCTTAGCGGGGGGTTTATACAATGAGCAGTTCTTC	CASSFLAGGLYNEQFF
-	TRBV5-8	-	TRBJ2-3	TGTGCCAGCAGCTTCGGCGGGGGCACAGATACGCAGTATTTT	CASSFGGGTDTQYF
-	TRBV30	-	TRBJ2-1	TGTGCCTGGAGTGTAGTGCAGGGAGGTAATGAGCAGTTCTTC	CAWSVVQGGNEQFF
-	TRBV10-3	-	TRBJ1-6	TGTGCCATCAGTGAGTCCCGCAGGGGTCTTAGCTCCTATAATTCACCCCTCCACTTT	CAISESRRGLSSYNSPLHF
TRBD2	TRBV5-5	-	TRBJ2-5	TGTGCCAGCAGCTTGCGACTAGCGGGGTACCAAGAGACCCAGTACTTC	CASSLRLAGYQETQYF
-	TRBV18	few	TRBJ2-5	TGTGCCAGCTCATCTAAATTGGTGCAAGAGACCCAGTACTTC	CASSSKLVQETQYF
-	TRBV19	-	TRBJ2-2	TGTGCCAGTAGTATTCCTAACGGCGGGAACACCGGGGAGCTGTTTTTT	CASSIPNGGNTGELFF
-	TRBV2	-	TRBJ1-6	TGTGCCAGCAGCCTCCGCGGGATAACTTCACCCCTCCACTTT	CASSLRGITSPLHF
-	TRBV24-1	-	TRBJ2-1	TGTGCCACCAGTGATTTTGCGGGGGCCCACAATGAGCAGTTCTTC	CATSDFAGAHNEQFF
-	TRBV5-4	-	TRBJ2-5	TGTGCCAGCAGCTTGGGCGGGGCCCGGGAGACCCAGTACTTC	CASSLGGARETQYF
TRBD2	TRBV3-1/TRBV3-2	-	TRBJ2-1	TGTGCCAGCAGCCATATAGCGGGAGGGCCTAGTGAGCAGTTCTTC	CASSHIAGGPSEQFF
-	TRBV7-8	-	TRBJ2-1	TGTGCCAGCAGCCGACTAGGCTTATCCTACAATGAGCAGTTCTTC	CASSRLGLSYNEQFF
TRBD1	TRBV27	-	TRBJ2-1	TGTGCCAGCAGTTCCAGAAGGGACAGTCCTACAGATGAGCAGTTCTTC	CASSSRRDSPTDEQFF
-	TRBV2	-	TRBJ1-1	TGTGCCAGCAACCCTCGGGTGAACACTGAAGCTTTCTTT	CASNPRVNTEAFF
TRBD1	TRBV5-1	-	TRBJ1-1	TGCGCCAGCAGCTTGGGGGGGACAGGGGTCCGCACTGAAGCTTTCTTT	CASSLGGTGVRTEAFF
-	TRBV18	-	TRBJ2-5	TGTGCCAGCTCACCGACAGAGTTGGAGACCCAGTACTTC	CASSPTELETQYF
-	TRBV3-1/TRBV3-2	once	TRBJ1-4	TGTGCCAGCAGCCAACGGGCAGGGGTTGAAAAACTGTTTTTT	CASSQRAGVEKLFF
-	TRBV2	-	TRBJ1-1	TGTGCCAGCAATCAGGAGGGGAACACTGAAGCTTTCTTT	CASNQEGNTEAFF
TRBD1	TRBV7-6	-	TRBJ1-2	TGTGCCAGCAGCTTAATCTCGGGACAGGGGAATGGCTACACCTTC	CASSLISGQGNGYTF
-	TRBV19	-	TRBJ2-1	TGTGCCAGTAGTATAGTCAGGACAGAGCAGTTCTTC	CASSIVRTEQFF
TRBD1	TRBV19	-	TRBJ2-7	TGTGCCAGTAGTGACAGGGGTGAAGCCTACGAGCAGTACTTC	CASSDRGEAYEQYF
-	TRBV19	-	TRBJ1-5	TGTGCCAGTAGCACACACGGGGGGTATAGCAATCAGCCCCAGCATTTT	CASSTHGGYSNQPQHF
TRBD1	TRBV19	-	TRBJ1-1	TGTGCCAGTAGTCCGGGACAGGGCCGTGACACTGAAGCTTTCTTT	CASSPGQGRDTEAFF
TRBD1	TRBV5-5	-	TRBJ2-1	TGTGCCAGCAGCTTGAAGGGACAGGGGTACAATGAGCAGTTCTTC	CASSLKGQGYNEQFF
TRBD1	TRBV28	-	TRBJ1-2	TGTGCCAGCAGAACGGACAGGGAGGACTATGGCTACACCTTC	CASRTDREDYGYTF
-	TRBV30	-	TRBJ2-5	TGTGCCTGGAGTGTTGCGACCAGGGGGACCCAGTACTTC	CAWSVATRGTQYF
TRBD1	TRBV28	-	TRBJ1-5	TGTGCCAGCAGTCCTAGGGACAGGGGCAATCAGCCCCAGCATTTT	CASSPRDRGNQPQHF
TRBD2	TRBV27	-	TRBJ2-7	TGTGCCAGCAGGCTTCGGGGGGGCCAGGGTAACGAGCAGTACTTC	CASRLRGGQGNEQYF
-	TRBV28	-	TRBJ2-7	TGTGCCAGCAGTTTATTAGCCGGACTCGTTAACGAGCAGTACTTC	CASSLLAGLVNEQYF
-	TRBV25-1	-	TRBJ2-2	TGTGCCAGCAGTGAACGTAGCACCGGGGAGCTGTTTTTT	CASSERSTGELFF
TRBD2	TRBV5-4	-	TRBJ2-3	TGTGCCAGCAGCTTGGGAGGGAGGGCAGATACGCAGTATTTT	CASSLGGRADTQYF
TRBD1	TRBV3-1/TRBV3-2	-	TRBJ2-7	TGTGCCAGCTCCTCAGGGACAGGGGGGACCTACGAGCAGTACTTC	CASSSGTGGTYEQYF
TRBD2	TRBV27	-	TRBJ2-2	TGTGCCAGCAAACGGGGGGGGAACACCGGGGAGCTGTTTTTT	CASKRGGNTGELFF
TRBD2	TRBV7-2	-	TRBJ2-5	TGTGCCAGCAGTTGGACTAGCGGGGGGCAGGGGACCCAGTACTTC	CASSWTSGGQGTQYF
-	TRBV10-1	-	TRBJ2-7	TGCGCCAGCAGTAGCGGAACTTTTTACGAGCAGTACTTC	CASSSGTFYEQYF
-	TRBV10-3	-	TRBJ1-6	TGTGCCATCAGTGAGGGCAGCCAAGGGGCCTATAATTCACCCCTCCACTTT	CAISEGSQGAYNSPLHF
TRBD1	TRBV6-5	-	TRBJ1-2	TGTGCCAGCAGTTCCCGGGACAGGGGCCATGGCTACACCTTC	CASSSRDRGHGYTF
TRBD2	TRBV3-1/TRBV3-2	-	TRBJ2-5	TGTGCCAGCAGCGGGACTAGCGGGAAAGAGACCCAGTACTTC	CASSGTSGKETQYF
TRBD2	TRBV7-2	-	TRBJ2-4	TGTGCCAGCAGCTTTAGTAGCGGGGGCCCCGAGAACATTCAGTACTTC	CASSFSSGGPENIQYF
-	TRBV25-1	-	TRBJ2-5	TGTGCCAGCAGTCAACTCCTGGAGACCCAGTACTTC	CASSQLLETQYF
-	TRBV6-1	-	TRBJ1-1	TGTGCCAGCAGTGAAAGTCGTCGGGAAGCTTTCTTT	CASSESRREAFF
TRBD1	TRBV11-2	-	TRBJ1-2	TGTGCCAGCAGCTCTATGGGGACAGGGCGTACTTATGGCTACACCTTC	CASSSMGTGRTYGYTF
TRBD2	TRBV6-4	once	TRBJ2-3	TGTGCCAGCAGTGAATCTAGTGGGGGGGCAGATACGCAGTATTTT	CASSESSGGADTQYF
TRBD2	TRBV7-9	-	TRBJ2-1	TGTGCCAGCCGGGGCGGGGGGGCCGATGAGCAGTTCTTC	CASRGGGADEQFF
TRBD1	TRBV28	-	TRBJ2-7	TGTGCCAGCAGGCCCGGGACAGGGAGCTCCTACGAGCAGTACTTC	CASRPGTGSSYEQYF
-	TRBV28	-	TRBJ2-1	TGTGCCAGCAGTTGGGGACTGCCGAGCTCCTACAATGAGCAGTTCTTC	CASSWGLPSSYNEQFF
-	TRBV7-9	-	TRBJ1-1	TGTGCCAGCAGCTTAGTGGTGAGGAGAGGGTCTGGTACTGAAGCTTTCTTT	CASSLVVRRGSGTEAFF
TRBD1	TRBV9	-	TRBJ1-6	TGTGCCAGCAGCGCCGGAGGACAGGGGTTTTCACCCCTCCACTTT	CASSAGGQGFSPLHF
-	TRBV21-1	-	TRBJ2-4	TGTGCCAGCAAGATTACCTCGGGGGGGCTAGCCAAAAACATTCAGTACTTC	CASKITSGGLAKNIQYF
TRBD1	TRBV28	once	TRBJ1-6	TGTGCCAGCAGTCATCCGGGACAGTATAATTCACCCCTCCACTTT	CASSHPGQYNSPLHF
TRBD1	TRBV5-1	-	TRBJ1-1	TGCGCCAGCAGCTTGGCCACAGGGGCTTCTGAAGCTTTCTTT	CASSLATGASEAFF
-	TRBV27	-	TRBJ2-5	TGTGCCAGCAGTTTAAGATACGGTCCCCAAGAGACCCAGTACTTC	CASSLRYGPQETQYF
-	TRBV30	once	TRBJ2-7	TGTGCCTGGAGTGGGGACCGGGGGGGACAGCGAACCTACGAGCAGTACTTC	CAWSGDRGGQRTYEQYF
TRBD1	TRBV5-1	-	TRBJ1-1	TGCGCCAGCAGCCTGCGGACAGGGGGAGGGACTGAAGCTTTCTTT	CASSLRTGGGTEAFF
-	TRBV3-1/TRBV3-2	once	TRBJ1-5	TGTGCCAGCAGTCGTGGGGGCGGTCAGCCCCAGCATTTT	CASSRGGGQPQHF
TRBD2	TRBV25-1	-	TRBJ2-3	TGTGCCAGCAGCGCAGCGGGAGGCACAGATACGCAGTATTTT	CASSAAGGTDTQYF
-	TRBV27	-	TRBJ2-3	TGTGCCAGCAGTACTTTCGGGGGTTCTAGCACAGATACGCAGTATTTT	CASSTFGGSSTDTQYF
-	TRBV7-2	-	TRBJ1-4	TGTGCCAGCACCAAGGGGGGGGGCGCAGGTCCAACTAATGAAAAACTGTTTTTT	CASTKGGGAGPTNEKLFF
-	TRBV7-2	-	TRBJ2-3	TGTGCCAGCAGTCCCCGAGCTAGCACAGATACGCAGTATTTT	CASSPRASTDTQYF
-	TRBV9	-	TRBJ2-1	TGTGCCAGCTGCCGGGATCACAATGAGCAGTTCTTC	CASCRDHNEQFF